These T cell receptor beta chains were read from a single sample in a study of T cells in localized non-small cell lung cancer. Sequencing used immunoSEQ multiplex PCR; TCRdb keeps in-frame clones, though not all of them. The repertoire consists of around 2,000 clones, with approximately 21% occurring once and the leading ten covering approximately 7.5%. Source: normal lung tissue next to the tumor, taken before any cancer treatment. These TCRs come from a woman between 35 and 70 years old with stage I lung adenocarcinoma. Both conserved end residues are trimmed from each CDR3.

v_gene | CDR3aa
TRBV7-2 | ASSLVKGPNQPQH
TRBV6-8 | ASIPGALGETQY
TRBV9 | ASSGADINEQF
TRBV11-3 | ASSFTPPGGISYEQY
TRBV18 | ASSPLGVNTEAF
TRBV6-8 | ASSLDRVRVGTEAF
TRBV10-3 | AISESARGNEKLF
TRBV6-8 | ASSYYRSSGNTIY
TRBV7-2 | ASSRQGSDGYT
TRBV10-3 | AISEGGREVSIQY
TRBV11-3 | ASSSGTDYGQPQH
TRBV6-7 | ASTWGSEAF
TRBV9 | ASSVSPNNEAF
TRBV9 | ASSVDNTNTEAF
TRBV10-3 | ASAPRPGSKGSYEQY
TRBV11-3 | ASSLGAVSGNTIY
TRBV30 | AWGAYGTAY
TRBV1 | ASSQERLDGQETQY
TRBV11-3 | ASSAGGLAGEQY
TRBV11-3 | ASSRSGLYQETQY
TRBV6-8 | ASSYSLGRSMELF
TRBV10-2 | ASRRGEGETQY